Below, one TCR beta chain is given with its context. Its cognate antigen is unknown. Germline CDR1 is SGHTA and CDR2 is FQGTGA. The J segment lost 5 bases and the V segment lost 5 bases, leaving 4 bases of the junction unmatched. The CDR3 totals 15 residues. These data originate in a study of T cell responses to AZD1222 COVID-19 vaccine. Clones were read by immunoSEQ multiplex PCR, and TCRdb kept only the in-frame ones, dropping some. The table has around 100,000 clones, 92% seen once; the top ten hold about 1.2%. Whole-study results and caveats: Reports indicate that nearly half of spike-specific TCRs are directed at unmutated variant regions. Donor demographics were predominantly white British with a female majority; clonal diversity may be underestimated.

Sample: peripheral blood, taken on day 0 of AZD1222 vaccination. The chain combines TRBV7-3 with TRBJ2-5; 14 nucleotides match TRBD2. This clonotype was sampled from an adult in good health. CDR3 amino acids: CASSRGLAGDETQYF. The CDR3 DNA is TGTGCCAGCAGCCGGGGACTAGCGGGAGATGAGACCCAGTACTTC.